Listed here are 11 T cell receptor beta chains from one sample, sequenced in a study of CD8 T cells in Susac syndrome. An amount of RNA that ranged from roughly 0.5 to 1 ug was reverse transcribed with random hexamers. Each CDR3 protein is one row after TCRdb ran MiXCR on the immunoSEQ multiplex PCR reads. The table has 100,000 or so distinct CDR3 sequences, around 94% seen once. Material: CD4+ T cells from PBMCs. The receptors come from a human donor with Susac syndrome.

The V call is TRBV20-1, the J call TRBJ2-7; D call uncertain. Germline V gene data show CDR1 as DFQATT and CDR2 as SNEGSKA (reference sequence). V lost 3 bases and J 1 base, leaving 16 bases between the germline ends. The CDR3 extends over 15 amino acids. The CDR3 region is CSARGEMLSSYEQYF. CDR3 coding DNA: TGCAGTGCTAGGGGTGAAATGTTGAGTTCCTACGAGCAGTACTTC.

The rearrangement links TRBV20-1 to TRBJ2-7, with 9 bases identical to TRBD1. V was pared by 5 bases and J by 6 bases, with 8 bases of the junction left unmatched. The CDR3 loop spans 13 amino acids. Germline lookup yields CDR1 DFQATT and CDR2 SNEGSKA (reference sequence). CDR3 DNA sequence: TGCAGTGCTCAGTGGACAGGGGAGGGCGAGCAGTACTTC. It is translated as CSAQWTGEGEQYF.

The chain has TRBV20-1 and TRBJ2-5, with a tentative D call TRBD2 (6 bases). This CDR3 contains 12 residues. V was cut by 3 bases and J by 10 bases, with 15 bases left in between. Germline-derived CDR1 and CDR2 are DFQATT and SNEGSKA (reference sequence). In DNA, the CDR3 is TGCAGTGCTAGTGGGACTGGAGGAGGCCAGTACTTC. Encoded protein: CSASGTGGGQYF.

The chain combines TRBV7-9 with TRBJ1-1; the D is unclear. The germline gives CDR1 SEHNR, CDR2 FQNEAQ (reference sequence). The CDR3 has 14 residues. The germline V and J ends were trimmed by 5 bases and 0 bases, with 10 bases remaining between them. CDR3 loop: CASSPDGLNTEAFF. The CDR3 DNA is TGTGCCAGCAGCCCGGACGGATTGAACACTGAAGCTTTCTTT.

This rearrangement joins TRBV29-1 to TRBJ1-2; D possibly corresponds to TRBD1 (6 bases). Trimming shortened V by 3 bases and J by 4 bases, and 15 bases separated the two germline ends. Germline V gene lookup returns CDR1 SQVTM and CDR2 ANQGSEA. This CDR3 has 14 amino acids. CDR3 DNA: TGCAGCGTTGACTTAGGCAGGGGAAGCTATGGCTACACCTTC. This encodes CSVDLGRGSYGYTF.

This clonotype appeared once. The rearrangement uses TRBV10-1 and TRBJ1-2, with D perhaps matching TRBD1 (6 bases). The germline V and J ends were trimmed by 0 bases and 6 bases, with 8 bases remaining between them. Germline assignment: CDR1 WNHNN and CDR2 SYGVQD (reference sequence). The CDR3 spans 13 residues. The DNA of the CDR3 is TGCGCCAGCAGTGAGTCCCCAGGGGATGGCTACACCTTC. Translated: CASSESPGDGYTF.

The V gene is TRBV7-2, the J gene TRBJ1-1, with TRBD1 identical over 8 bases. With 7 bases clipped from V and 1 base from J, the junction kept 5 bases outside the gene matches. Per germline, CDR1 SGHTA and CDR2 FQGNSA. The CDR3 has 14 amino acids. Here the CDR3 DNA reads TGTGCCAGCAAGTCACAGGGGGAGAACACTGAAGCTTTCTTT. Its protein product is CASKSQGENTEAFF. The whole variable domain, filled in from reference TRBV7-2 and TRBJ1-1, reads GAGVSQSPSNKVTEKGKDVELRCDPISGHTALYWYRQSLGQGLEFLIYFQGNSAPDKSGLPSDRFSAERTGGSVSTLTIQRTQQEDSAVYLCASKSQGENTEAFFGQGTRLTVV.

The V call is TRBV29-1, the J call TRBJ1-2, with D uncertain. The CDR3 loop spans 11 amino acids. Germline V gives CDR1 SQVTM, CDR2 ANQGSEA. Trimming cost V 6 bases and J 7 bases, with 12 bases left between them. CDR3 DNA sequence: TGCAGCGTCCATTTGGGAGGTGGCTACACCTTC. Encoded protein: CSVHLGGGYTF.

CDR3 nucleotides: TGTGCCAGCGGCAGATCGGGGGGAGATACGCAGTATTTT. Protein: CASGRSGGDTQYF. The chain joins TRBV12-3 or TRBV12-4 to TRBJ2-3; the match to TRBD2 covers 7 bases. The trim removed 8 bases at V and 5 bases at J, leaving 7 bases unmatched. CDR3 length: 13 amino acids.

The rearrangement uses TRBV12-3 or TRBV12-4 and TRBJ2-1; D is unresolved. The CDR3 runs to 15 residues. V lost 2 bases to trimming and J lost 10 bases, with 18 bases between them. The CDR3 DNA reads as TGTGCCAGCAGTTTACGGTCGCAGGTACAAGAGGAGCAGTTCTTC. It yields the protein CASSLRSQVQEEQFF.

The chain's CDR3 is CASKEGTDYGYTF. The CDR3 nucleotides are TGTGCCAGCAAAGAGGGGACCGACTATGGCTACACCTTC. The rearrangement uses TRBV27 and TRBJ1-2; maybe TRBD1 (5 bases). Trimming removed 7 bases at V and 3 bases at J, with 12 bases between. The CDR3 length is 13 residues. The germline V gene encodes CDR1 MNHEY and CDR2 SMNVEV (reference sequence).